These T cell receptor beta chains were read from a single sample in a study of cytomegalovirus exposure and HLA in healthy donors. Sequenced by immunoSEQ multiplex PCR; TCRdb stores in-frame clones only, minus some. Of 150,000 to 200,000 clones listed, 84% are singletons. Sequencing was carried out using PBMCs. These receptors were taken from a man aged 18-30 years in good health and CMV-seropositive. The CDR3 runs from the conserved cysteine through the conserved F or W. A D gene is named only where the DNA matches it firmly. Size values are once, few and many counts, or a class for expanded clones, and some rows have none.

.	TRBD2	TRBJ2-1	TRBV6-1	CASSGRAGGEPTYNEQFF	TGTGCCAGCAGTGGCCGAGCGGGAGGGGAGCCGACCTACAATGAGCAGTTCTTC
.	TRBD2	TRBJ2-7	TRBV4-2	CASSQEYGLAGGRRNEQYF	TGTGCCAGCAGCCAAGAATATGGGCTAGCGGGAGGCCGCCGAAACGAGCAGTACTTC
.	.	TRBJ2-4	TRBV5-1	CASLPGLRRRAKNIQYF	TGCGCCAGTCTTCCGGGACTCAGGAGAAGGGCCAAAAACATTCAGTACTTC
once	.	TRBJ2-1	TRBV7-3	CASSYTSNEQFF	TGTGCCAGCAGCTATACATCCAATGAGCAGTTCTTC
.	.	TRBJ1-4	TRBV2	CASKAGANEKLFF	TGTGCCAGCAAGGCAGGGGCTAATGAAAAACTGTTTTTT
.	TRBD1	TRBJ2-1	TRBV27	CASSLGTAYNEQFF	TGTGCCAGCAGTTTAGGGACAGCGTACAATGAGCAGTTCTTC
.	TRBD2	TRBJ2-3	TRBV4-1	CASSQDREGITDTQYF	TGCGCCAGCAGCCAAGATCGGGAGGGGATCACAGATACGCAGTATTTT
.	.	TRBJ1-5	TRBV4-3	CASSQERGQPQHF	TGCGCCAGCAGCCAAGAACGAGGTCAGCCCCAGCATTTT
.	TRBD1	TRBJ1-2	TRBV11-2	CASSPRGPGGYGYTF	TGTGCCAGCAGCCCTAGGGGCCCAGGGGGGTATGGCTACACCTTC
.	.	TRBJ2-7	TRBV4-3	CASSQFLQSPHEQYF	TGCGCCAGCAGCCAATTTCTCCAAAGCCCCCACGAGCAGTACTTC
.	.	TRBJ2-5	TRBV29-1	CSGGAGQETQYF	TGCAGCGGGGGAGCGGGCCAAGAGACCCAGTACTTC
.	.	TRBJ2-7	TRBV2	CASSEERQILRNYEQYF	TGTGCCAGCAGTGAAGAGAGACAGATCCTACGTAACTACGAGCAGTACTTC
.	.	TRBJ1-5	TRBV13	CASSSRGAPNQPQHF	TGTGCCAGCAGCTCCCGGGGGGCCCCCAATCAGCCCCAGCATTTT
.	TRBD1	TRBJ2-5	TRBV7-2	CASSADRAGETQYF	TGTGCCAGCAGCGCGGACAGGGCAGGGGAGACCCAGTACTTC
.	.	TRBJ2-2	TRBV4-2	CASSQDQRGELFF	TGTGCCAGCAGCCAAGATCAACGGGGGGAGCTGTTTTTT
.	TRBD1	TRBJ2-1	TRBV29-1	CSVVEQGQTGEQFF	TGCAGCGTTGTAGAACAGGGGCAAACCGGTGAGCAGTTCTTC
once	.	TRBJ1-1	TRBV18	CASSPTEAEAFF	TGTGCCAGCTCACCAACGGAGGCTGAAGCTTTCTTT
.	.	TRBJ2-7	TRBV9	CASSVAEQGPYEQYF	TGTGCCAGCAGCGTAGCTGAACAGGGCCCCTACGAGCAGTACTTC
.	TRBD1	TRBJ2-7	TRBV11-2	CASSPNPGQGYEQYF	TGTGCCAGCAGCCCTAACCCGGGACAGGGTTACGAGCAGTACTTC
.	TRBD1	TRBJ1-2	TRBV5-5	CASSLIQGAGGYTF	TGTGCCAGCAGCTTGATACAGGGGGCTGGAGGCTACACCTTC
.	.	TRBJ2-7	TRBV7-9	CASSLARRGSSYEQYF	TGTGCCAGCAGCTTAGCCCGGCGGGGAAGCTCCTACGAGCAGTACTTC
few	.	TRBJ2-3	TRBV5-1	CASSLRQLGTDTQYF	TGCGCCAGCAGCTTGAGGCAACTAGGCACAGATACGCAGTATTTT
.	TRBD2	TRBJ2-7	TRBV7-8	CASSLTSGRVVEQYF	TGTGCCAGCAGCTTAACTAGCGGGAGAGTTGTCGAGCAGTACTTC
.	.	TRBJ2-7	TRBV28	CASSPPGGAPYEQYF	TGTGCCAGCAGTCCCCCTGGGGGGGCCCCCTACGAGCAGTACTTC
.	TRBD2	TRBJ2-3	TRBV2	CASKFGTSDTDTQYF	TGTGCCAGCAAGTTCGGGACTAGCGACACAGATACGCAGTATTTT
once	TRBD2	TRBJ2-7	TRBV28	CASNHPGAGGGEVTYEQYF	TGTGCCAGCAACCACCCGGGAGCGGGTGGGGGGGAGGTTACGTACGAGCAGTACTTC
.	.	TRBJ2-3	TRBV5-4	CASSGGSNRDTQYF	TGTGCCAGCAGCGGGGGGTCTAACAGGGATACGCAGTATTTT
.	.	TRBJ2-5	TRBV18	CASSPDRQETQYF	TGTGCCAGCTCACCCGACAGGCAAGAGACCCAGTACTTC
.	TRBD2	TRBJ2-1	TRBV19	CASSDPGTSGNEQFF	TGTGCCAGTAGTGACCCCGGGACTAGCGGGAATGAGCAGTTCTTC
.	TRBD1	TRBJ1-3	TRBV11-2	CASSLDGAWTGAGNTIYF	TGTGCCAGCAGCTTAGATGGTGCTTGGACAGGGGCTGGAAACACCATATATTTT
.	TRBD1	TRBJ1-4	TRBV6-1	CASSGRDRVSEKLFF	TGTGCCAGCAGTGGACGGGACAGGGTGTCTGAAAAACTGTTTTTT
.	TRBD2	TRBJ2-5	TRBV4-3	CASSQDRGLAGIETQYF	TGCGCCAGCAGCCAAGATCGGGGACTAGCGGGTATAGAGACCCAGTACTTC
.	TRBD1	TRBJ2-5	TRBV7-9	CASSRPTGGLETQYF	TGTGCCAGCAGCCGCCCCACAGGGGGCTTAGAGACCCAGTACTTC
.	.	TRBJ1-1	TRBV25-1	CASMRELNTEAFF	TGTGCCAGCATGCGGGAGTTGAACACTGAAGCTTTCTTT
once	.	TRBJ2-7	TRBV21-1	CASSKVGLAGGYEQYF	TGTGCCAGCAGCAAAGTAGGACTAGCGGGAGGCTACGAGCAGTACTTC
once	.	TRBJ2-7	TRBV27	CASSITGTQKTYEQYF	TGTGCCAGCAGTATAACCGGGACACAAAAAACCTACGAGCAGTACTTC
.	.	TRBJ1-4	TRBV5-1	CASSLGGGTTNEKLFF	TGCGCCAGCAGCTTGGGAGGGGGAACAACTAATGAAAAACTGTTTTTT
.	.	TRBJ1-1	TRBV7-9	CASSQTQGRGTEAFF	TGTGCCAGCAGCCAAACACAGGGAAGGGGGACTGAAGCTTTCTTT
.	.	TRBJ1-2	TRBV29-1	CSVPSPQGYTF	TGCAGCGTCCCTAGTCCCCAGGGCTACACCTTC
once	.	TRBJ1-1	TRBV2	CASSFDRPNTEAFF	TGTGCCAGCAGTTTCGACAGGCCGAACACTGAAGCTTTCTTT
.	TRBD1	TRBJ2-1	TRBV15	CATSRPDRDQSEQFF	TGTGCCACCAGCAGACCCGACAGGGATCAAAGTGAGCAGTTCTTC
.	TRBD1	TRBJ2-3	TRBV9	CASSVGQGATDTQYF	TGTGCCAGCAGCGTAGGACAGGGGGCAACAGATACGCAGTATTTT
.	TRBD1	TRBJ2-6	TRBV7-2	CASGTGAGANVLTF	TGTGCCAGCGGTACAGGGGCTGGGGCCAACGTCCTGACTTTC
.	.	TRBJ1-4	TRBV7-9	CASSPGSQWKLFF	TGTGCCAGCAGCCCCGGGTCCCAGTGGAAACTGTTTTTT
.	TRBD2	TRBJ2-3	TRBV27	CASSLSSGRAVDTQYF	TGTGCCAGCAGTCTGTCTAGCGGGAGGGCCGTAGATACGCAGTATTTT
.	.	TRBJ2-7	TRBV29-1	CSVARGYEQYF	TGCAGCGTAGCTCGAGGATACGAGCAGTACTTC
.	.	TRBJ2-2	TRBV7-2	CASSLGWRGLGELFF	TGTGCCAGCAGCCTAGGTTGGAGGGGGCTCGGGGAGCTGTTTTTT
.	TRBD1	TRBJ1-5	TRBV27	CASSPGTVPDQPQHF	TGTGCCAGCAGTCCCGGGACAGTTCCTGATCAGCCCCAGCATTTT
once	.	TRBJ1-1	TRBV30	CAWNQGRFGNTEAFF	TGTGCCTGGAACCAGGGGAGATTCGGAAACACTGAAGCTTTCTTT
.	.	TRBJ2-2	TRBV7-6	CASSLGAGSTGELFF	TGTGCCAGCAGCTTGGGGGCAGGGAGTACCGGGGAGCTGTTTTTT
.	.	TRBJ2-5	TRBV6-1	CASSEGLRETQYF	TGTGCCAGCAGTGAAGGCCTACGAGAGACCCAGTACTTC
.	TRBD2	TRBJ2-5	TRBV2	CASSETTSTRGETQYF	TGTGCCAGCAGTGAGACGACTAGCACTAGAGGAGAGACCCAGTACTTC
.	TRBD2	TRBJ2-7	TRBV6-4	CAIRGLAAYEQYF	TGTGCCATCAGAGGACTAGCGGCCTACGAGCAGTACTTC
few	.	TRBJ1-4	TRBV29-1	CSVRSGSGEKLFF	TGCAGCGTCCGCAGCGGGTCTGGTGAAAAACTGTTTTTT
.	.	TRBJ1-1	TRBV10-3	CAISDYGIHNRNTEAFF	TGTGCCATCAGTGACTACGGGATTCATAATAGGAACACTGAAGCTTTCTTT
.	.	TRBJ2-7	TRBV7-9	CASSSRSYEQYF	TGTGCCAGCAGCTCCCGTAGCTACGAGCAGTACTTC
.	TRBD2	TRBJ2-2	TRBV4-3	CASSQATSGGLVGGELFF	TGCGCCAGCAGCCAAGCCACCTCGGGGGGACTAGTAGGTGGGGAGCTGTTTTTT
.	TRBD1	TRBJ1-2	TRBV9	CASSLGQGGYGYTF	TGTGCCAGCAGCTTAGGACAGGGAGGCTATGGCTACACCTTC
.	TRBD2	TRBJ2-1	TRBV11-2	CASSLGLADPYNEQFF	TGTGCCAGCAGCTTAGGACTAGCGGACCCCTACAATGAGCAGTTCTTC